This T cell receptor beta chain was recovered during a study of shared clonotypes between healthy human individuals. TCRdb keeps only in-frame clones here, not all; method: immunoSEQ multiplex PCR. The sample lists 2 million to 3 million clones, approximately 94% occurring once. The CDR3 totals 14 residues. The V segment lost 4 bases and the J segment 5 bases; nucleotides outside the gene matches: 7. CDR1 is MNHNS and CDR2 is SASEGT in the germline V gene. This clonotype originated in a man between 18 and 29 years old in good health. This chain joins TRBV6-1 and TRBJ2-5; 7 bases align to TRBD2. Sequenced material: naive CD4+ T cells sorted from blood. Stated subset: CD45RA+ positively selected. The CDR3 sequence is CASSGEGRWETQYF. CDR3 nucleotides: TGTGCCAGCAGTGGGGAGGGCCGCTGGGAGACCCAGTACTTC.